The 13 T cell receptor beta chains below all came from one sample that was sequenced in a study of blood T cells in healthy people across ages. The use of a sample-barcoded 5' primer and a J-beta primer mix characterized a second PCR of roughly 6 to 11 cycles. TCRdb reanalysed the 5' RACE reads using MiXCR and keeps one entry per CDR3 protein. Of roughly 800,000 distinct CDR3 sequences listed, 58% were seen once; the top ten hold about 20%. The sample comprised blood. These receptors came from a man aged 25-45 years in good health.

There are many counts of this clonotype. This chain uses TRBV3-1 with TRBJ2-7, with D perhaps being TRBD1 or TRBD2 (6 bases each). Trimming took off 1 base at V and 10 bases at J, with 17 bases between the two ends. Germline assignment: CDR1 LGHDT and CDR2 YNNKEL (reference sequence). The CDR3 contains 14 residues. CDR3 in amino acids: CASSQVGGGTNQYF. CDR3 coding DNA: TGTGCCAGCAGCCAAGTTGGAGGGGGAACGAACCAGTACTTC.

This clonotype was observed a handful of times. This sequence joins TRBV29-1 and TRBJ2-5, with 8 bases lining up with TRBD1. Unmatched junction bases numbered 6, after V lost 4 bases and J lost 5 bases. The CDR3 length is 13 residues. CDR1 is SQVTM and CDR2 is ANQGSEA in the germline V gene. CDR3 sequence reads: CSVGTDREETQYF. In DNA form, the CDR3 reads TGCAGCGTTGGGACGGACAGGGAGGAGACCCAGTACTTC.

This chain joins TRBV7-2 and TRBJ1-5; a possible D gene is TRBD1 (5 bases). CDR3 length: 17 residues. V dropped 0 bases and J dropped 0 bases, with 12 bases sitting between them. The germline gives CDR1 SGHTA, CDR2 FQGNSA. The CDR3 protein is CASSLALDSYSNQPQHF. The CDR3 DNA reads as TGTGCCAGCAGCTTAGCCCTTGACAGCTATAGCAATCAGCCCCAGCATTTT. Based on the CDR3 plus reference TRBV7-2 and TRBJ1-5, the full variable domain is GAGVSQSPSNKVTEKGKDVELRCDPISGHTALYWYRQSLGQGLEFLIYFQGNSAPDKSGLPSDRFSAERTGGSVSTLTIQRTQQEDSAVYLCASSLALDSYSNQPQHFGDGTRLSIL.

This clonotype was seen repeatedly, ten times or more. This chain uses TRBV7-9 with TRBJ2-5; no reliable D call. Per germline, CDR1 SEHNR and CDR2 FQNEAQ (reference sequence). V was pared by 5 bases and J by 0 bases, with 4 bases between. The CDR3 has 12 residues. The CDR3 protein is CASSPNQETQYF. Written as DNA, the CDR3 is TGTGCCAGCAGCCCGAACCAAGAGACCCAGTACTTC.

V is TRBV7-2 and J is TRBJ2-1; 8 nucleotides match TRBD2. The J call may be faulty, since TRBJ2-7 better matches the DNA end. This CDR3 has 16 amino acids. Germline CDR1 reads SGHTA; CDR2 reads FQGNSA. In nucleotides, the CDR3 is TGTGCCAGCAGCTTAGACGCGGGGGGCTATTACAATGAGCAGTACTTC. Translating gives CASSLDAGGYYNEQYF.

As for this clonotype: An end of the junction differs from the germline gene, which may be a read error. The chain is built from TRBV4-3 and TRBJ1-2; tentatively, D is TRBD1 (5 bases). There are 14 residues in the CDR3. Germline V gives CDR1 LGHNA, CDR2 YSLEER. The CDR3 region has the DNA TGCGCCAGCAGCAGTTCGCGAGGGCAGGGAGGCTGCACCTTC. The encoded protein is CASSSSRGQGGCTF.

V and J are TRBV6-4 and TRBJ2-6; 10 bases map to TRBD2. CDR3 size: 17 residues. Germline V CDR1 and CDR2: MRHNA, SNTAGT. The ends lost 4 bases at V and 2 bases at J; junction bases unmatched: 5. CDR3 nucleotides: TGTGCCAGCAGTGTCCTAGCGGGAGATGCTGGGGCCAACGTCCTGACTTTC. This sequence encodes CASSVLAGDAGANVLTF.

The chain uses TRBV29-1 and TRBJ2-1; a weak D match, TRBD1 (5 bases). Between the trimmed V and J ends, which lost 4 bases and 8 bases, there was a span of 9 bases. Germline loops: CDR1 SQVTM, CDR2 ANQGSEA. The CDR3 consists of 11 residues. The DNA for the CDR3 is TGCAGCGTTGTGAAGGGGCATGAGCAGTTCTTC. Amino acid sequence: CSVVKGHEQFF.

The chain combines TRBV9 with TRBJ2-7; TRBD2 is a possible D gene (6 bases). V was cut by 4 bases and J by 2 bases, with 13 bases left in between. Per germline, CDR1 SGDLS and CDR2 YYNGEE. The CDR3 runs to 14 residues. In DNA form, the CDR3 reads TGTGCCAGCAGCCCGACGGGGGTCGCCTACGAGCAGTACTTC. It codes for CASSPTGVAYEQYF.

The V gene is TRBV29-1, the J gene TRBJ2-3, with D maybe TRBD2 (5 bases). CDR1 and CDR2 from the germline V gene are SQVTM and ANQGSEA. The CDR3 loop spans 14 amino acids. The V and J ends lost 6 bases and 0 bases respectively, with 13 bases between them. The CDR3 DNA is TGCAGCGTGGGAGACATTCTGAGCACAGATACGCAGTATTTT. This gives the protein CSVGDILSTDTQYF.

The chain recombines TRBV3-1 with TRBJ1-1, with unresolved D. Germline CDR1 reads LGHDT; CDR2 reads YNNKEL (reference sequence). This CDR3 has 14 amino acids. V was shortened by 4 bases and J by 5 bases, with 14 bases between the two germline ends. Here the CDR3 reads CASSPAGMGTEAFF. The CDR3 DNA follows: TGTGCCAGCAGCCCCGCGGGGATGGGGACTGAAGCTTTCTTT.

The V and J genes are TRBV20-1 and TRBJ1-1; D gene unclear. CDR3 size: 13 residues. Germline CDR1 and CDR2: DFQATT and SNEGSKA (reference sequence). CDR3: CTSRAEVDTEAFF. The CDR3 DNA is TGCACCTCCCGGGCGGAGGTCGACACTGAAGCTTTCTTT.

This clonotype has only a few counts. The chain uses TRBV7-2 and TRBJ2-5; 9 bases map to TRBD1. With V trimmed by 3 bases and J by 5 bases, 7 bases remained unmatched. Germline V gene lookup returns CDR1 SGHTA and CDR2 FQGNSA. CDR3 length: 15 amino acids. CDR3 region: CASSFTGTGTETQYF. The CDR3 region has the DNA TGTGCCAGCAGCTTTACCGGGACAGGGACTGAGACCCAGTACTTC.